A single sample gave rise to the 32 T cell receptor beta chains below, sequenced in a study of identical twins. TCRdb re-called the 5' RACE reads through MiXCR, storing one row per CDR3 protein. The sample has roughly 690,000 distinct CDR3 sequences, approximately 22% seen once. The sample was also linked to a second study, of T cells expressing NK-cell markers.

Sequencing used PBMCs. The receptors were sampled from a woman aged 18-35 years in good health.

At least ten counts were recorded for this clonotype. The gene calls are TRBV3-1 and TRBJ2-3; tentative D call: TRBD1 (6 bases). Germline CDR1 and CDR2: LGHDT and YNNKEL (reference sequence). The CDR3 is 18 residues long. The V end lost 0 bases, the J end lost 2 bases, and 18 bases lay between the germline ends. The CDR3 loop reads CASSQDGQTTYITDTQYF. CDR3 DNA sequence: TGTGCCAGCAGCCAAGATGGACAGACCACATATATCACAGATACGCAGTATTTT.

This clonotype occurred a few times. This rearrangement joins TRBV12-3 or TRBV12-4 to TRBJ2-7; D assignment may be TRBD1 or TRBD2 (5 bases each). V lost 6 bases and J lost 2, with 14 bases in between. The CDR3 has 14 residues. Here the CDR3 DNA reads TGTGCCAGCAGCCCGGGACGTAAGACCTACGAGCAGTACTTC. The encoded protein is CASSPGRKTYEQYF.

This clonotype showed up just a few times. This chain connects TRBV20-1 to TRBJ2-1; TRBD2 matches at 11 bases. Germline CDR1 reads DFQATT; CDR2 reads SNEGSKA (reference sequence). Trimming took 2 bases from V and 3 from J; bases not matched to a gene: 6. The length of the CDR3 is 16 residues. CDR3 nucleotide sequence: TGCAGTGCTAGATCGCCACTAGCGGGGGTCTACAATGAGCAGTTCTTC. This sequence encodes CSARSPLAGVYNEQFF.

This clonotype was counted at least ten times. The chain recombines TRBV12-3 or TRBV12-4 with TRBJ1-5, with 10 positions matching TRBD1. J lost 3 bases, V lost 5 bases, and 7 bases had no gene match. The CDR3 covers 16 residues. CDR3 protein: CASSPTGTGVNQPQHF. The CDR3 coding sequence is TGTGCCAGCAGTCCGACCGGGACAGGGGTCAATCAGCCCCAGCATTTT.

This clonotype was seen repeatedly, ten times or more. The chain is built from TRBV5-1 and TRBJ2-1; D remains unclear. This CDR3 comprises 14 residues. The V end was cut by 0 bases, the J end by 0 bases, with 4 bases between. CDR1 SGHRS and CDR2 YFSETQ come from the germline V gene. The CDR3 region has the DNA TGCGCCAGCAGCTTGGAAAGCTCCTACAATGAGCAGTTCTTC. Encoded protein: CASSLESSYNEQFF.

In its sample, this clonotype was seen many times. The chain has TRBV2 and TRBJ2-1, with 10 bases that match TRBD2. J lost 5 bases, V lost 4 bases, and 5 bases had no gene match. There are 15 residues in the CDR3. The germline CDR1 and CDR2 sequences are SNHLY and FYNNEI. CDR3 loop: CASSALAGVHNEQFF. CDR3 nucleotide sequence: TGTGCCAGCAGTGCTCTAGCGGGAGTCCACAATGAGCAGTTCTTC.

This rearrangement joins TRBV7-9 to TRBJ2-3, with D maybe TRBD1 (5 bases). Trimming pared 5 bases from V and 4 bases from J, leaving 13 bases between. The CDR3 runs 14 residues. Germline loops: CDR1 SEHNR, CDR2 FQNEAQ (reference sequence). The CDR3 DNA is TGTGCCAGCAGCGCGAGCCAGGGTCCAGATACGCAGTATTTT. This sequence encodes CASSASQGPDTQYF.

CDR3 in DNA: TGTGCCAGCAGCCCCCGGACAGGAGGGCCATCAGGCGAGCAGTACTTC. It encodes CASSPRTGGPSGEQYF. The chain employs TRBV7-2 and TRBJ2-7; D possibly corresponds to TRBD1 (7 bases). The CDR3 is 16 residues long. The germline V gene encodes CDR1 SGHTA and CDR2 FQGNSA. The V gene lost 5 bases and the J gene lost 6 bases, with 23 bases spanning the gap.

J is TRBJ2-5 and V is TRBV6-5, with D perhaps TRBD2 (6 bases). V was pared by 4 bases and J by 1 base, with 13 bases between. Looked up from germline, CDR1 is MNHEY and CDR2 is SVGAGI. This CDR3 comprises 15 residues. CDR3 residues: CASSLARGSQETQYF. CDR3 DNA sequence: TGTGCCAGCAGTTTAGCCCGGGGGAGCCAAGAGACCCAGTACTTC.

The gene calls are TRBV20-1 and TRBJ2-3; D remains unclear. Trimming cost V 6 bases and J 4 bases, with 11 bases left between them. This CDR3 is 12 amino acids long. Germline V gives CDR1 DFQATT, CDR2 SNEGSKA (reference sequence). The CDR3 loop reads CSAPLRPDTQYF. The CDR3 region has the DNA TGCAGTGCCCCTTTGCGCCCAGATACGCAGTATTTT.

A few counts support this clonotype. J is TRBJ2-1 and V is TRBV20-1; 7 positions match TRBD2. Trimming at V came to 0 bases and at J to 6 bases, leaving 5 bases not matched to a gene. The CDR3 length is 14 residues. Germline values: CDR1 DFQATT, CDR2 SNEGSKA (reference sequence). The CDR3 DNA sequence: TGCAGTGCTAGAGAAGAGCGGACTAGCAATGAGCAGTTCTTC. Translated, it gives CSAREERTSNEQFF.

This clonotype was observed a few times. This CDR3 is CATSSYQETQYF. The CDR3 nucleotides read TGTGCCACCTCCTCGTACCAAGAGACCCAGTACTTC. V and J are TRBV6-5 and TRBJ2-5; D gene uncertain. In germline, CDR1 is MNHEY, CDR2 SVGAGI. Between the trimmed V and J ends, which lost 10 bases and 0 bases, there was a span of 9 bases. The CDR3 is 12 amino acids.

The gene calls are TRBV9 and TRBJ1-5; no definite D call. Trimming took 0 bases from V and 3 from J, leaving 10 bases between them. This CDR3 has 15 amino acids. Germline V gene sequence: CDR1 SGDLS, CDR2 YYNGEE. The CDR3 loop is CASSVDPAINQPQHF. In nucleotides, the CDR3 is TGTGCCAGCAGCGTAGACCCAGCTATCAATCAGCCCCAGCATTTT.

This clonotype was seen a few times. The genes are TRBV6-1 and TRBJ2-5; 9 nucleotides align to TRBD2. From germline, CDR1 is MNHNS and CDR2 SASEGT. Losses at the gene ends were 6 bases for V and 3 bases for J; bases not matched to a gene: 11. This CDR3 contains 16 residues. CDR3 region: CASSSLSGTSKETQYF. CDR3 DNA: TGTGCCAGCAGCTCTTTGTCCGGGACTAGCAAAGAGACCCAGTACTTC.

The chain uses TRBV6-5 and TRBJ2-7; 9 bases are a match to TRBD2. CDR3 length: 14 residues. Germline assignment: CDR1 MNHEY and CDR2 SVGAGI. V lost 4 bases and J lost 6; bases outside the gene matches: 7. The CDR3: CASSFDLAGREQYF. CDR3 sequence (DNA): TGTGCCAGCAGTTTCGACCTAGCGGGACGCGAGCAGTACTTC.

The chain is built from TRBV6-2 or TRBV6-3 and TRBJ1-1; D is ambiguous. Germline CDR1 and CDR2: MNHEY and SVGEGT. The CDR3 extends over 13 amino acids. Trimming shortened V by 2 bases and J by 5 bases, and 9 bases separated the two germline ends. CDR3 coding DNA: TGTGCCAGCAGTTACAGGGAAGGGACTGAAGCTTTCTTT. It yields the protein CASSYREGTEAFF.

This clonotype was counted between two and nine times. The chain combines TRBV5-1 with TRBJ2-2, with D uncertain. V was clipped by 0 bases and J by 3 bases, with 9 bases between them. Germline-derived CDR1 and CDR2 are SGHRS and YFSETQ. The CDR3 covers 15 residues. CDR3 residues: CASSLDRRDTGELFF. CDR3 in DNA: TGCGCCAGCAGCTTGGACCGAAGGGACACCGGGGAGCTGTTTTTT.

This clonotype came up a few times. The chain has TRBV10-3 and TRBJ2-4; D uncertain. CDR1 is ENHRY, CDR2 SYGVKD, per germline. The CDR3 contains 15 residues. The V gene lost 2 bases and the J gene lost 0 bases, with 8 bases spanning the gap. In DNA form, the CDR3 reads TGTGCCATCAGTGAGCCCACCTTAGCCAAAAACATTCAGTACTTC. Its translation is CAISEPTLAKNIQYF.

J is TRBJ1-5 and V is TRBV27; D unresolved. The V gene lost 8 bases and the J gene lost 0 bases, with 8 bases spanning the gap. CDR3 length: 13 amino acids. The germline V gene has CDR1 MNHEY and CDR2 SMNVEV (reference sequence). CDR3 region: CASWRDSNQPQHF. The CDR3 DNA follows: TGTGCCAGCTGGAGGGATAGCAATCAGCCCCAGCATTTT.

This clonotype was detected many times. V and J are TRBV3-1 and TRBJ2-3; D gene unclear. V was pared by 0 bases and J by 8 bases, with 9 bases between. This CDR3 contains 13 residues. Looked up from germline, CDR1 is LGHDT and CDR2 is YNNKEL (reference sequence). CDR3 region: CASSQEILGTQYF. CDR3 nucleotide sequence: TGTGCCAGCAGCCAAGAGATTCTGGGTACGCAGTATTTT.

This clonotype was picked up many times. V usage is TRBV7-9 and J usage is TRBJ2-4; a weak D match, TRBD2 (6 bases). V lost 4 bases and J lost 0, with 7 bases in between. Germline V gives CDR1 SEHNR, CDR2 FQNEAQ (reference sequence). CDR3 length equals 14 residues. As DNA, the CDR3 is TGTGCCAGCAGCTCGGGACTAGCCAAAAACATTCAGTACTTC. Translated: CASSSGLAKNIQYF.

For the CDR3, the DNA is TGTGCCAGCAGCCCACCGGGAAACGGCAGAGGAGAGCAGTTCTTC. It is translated as CASSPPGNGRGEQFF. The gene calls are TRBV7-2 and TRBJ2-1; possible D gene TRBD2, 5 bases. Germline CDR1 and CDR2: SGHTA and FQGNSA. The CDR3 sequence is 15 residues long. With 5 bases removed from V and 10 bases from J, the gap between germline ends came to 21 bases.

The CDR3 region is CASKPSVVGETQYF. The CDR3 region has the DNA TGTGCCAGCAAACCCAGTGTGGTGGGAGAGACCCAGTACTTC. This chain connects TRBV2 to TRBJ2-5, with unresolved D. V lost 7 bases and J 4 bases, leaving 16 bases between the germline ends. CDR1 is SNHLY and CDR2 is FYNNEI in the germline V gene. This CDR3 spans 14 amino acids.

This clonotype was observed many times. The V and J genes are TRBV20-1 and TRBJ2-7; D unclear. Trimming cost V 0 bases and J 1 base, with 16 bases left between them. The CDR3 totals 16 residues. Looked up from germline, CDR1 is DFQATT and CDR2 is SNEGSKA (reference sequence). The CDR3 loop is CSAREEKGWSSYEQYF. CDR3 in DNA: TGCAGTGCTAGAGAGGAAAAGGGTTGGAGTTCCTACGAGCAGTACTTC.

This clonotype was counted only a few times. The chain's CDR3 is CASKSGGSRYDTQYF. DNA of the CDR3: TGTGCCAGCAAGAGCGGAGGGAGTAGATACGATACGCAGTATTTT. The chain uses TRBV9 and TRBJ2-3; D is possibly TRBD2 (6 bases). V was shortened by 6 bases and J by 6 bases, with 20 bases between the two germline ends. Germline V gene lookup returns CDR1 SGDLS and CDR2 YYNGEE. This CDR3 spans 15 amino acids.

This clonotype showed up just a few times. CDR3 in amino acids: CSARASGRSSTDTQYF. DNA for the CDR3: TGCAGTGCTAGGGCTAGCGGGCGGTCGAGCACAGATACGCAGTATTTT. The rearrangement joins TRBV20-1 to TRBJ2-3; 8 bases agree with TRBD2. There are 16 residues in the CDR3. Germline trimming cut 3 bases from V and 0 bases from J; bases unmatched to any gene: 8. The germline gives CDR1 DFQATT, CDR2 SNEGSKA (reference sequence).

This chain connects TRBV12-3 or TRBV12-4 to TRBJ2-7; perhaps TRBD1 as D (5 bases). Deletions cut 7 bases from V and 5 bases from J, with 15 bases between. The CDR3 extends over 13 amino acids. CDR3 coding DNA: TGTGCCAGCACCCTGTCAGGGTCCAACGAGCAGTACTTC. Translating gives CASTLSGSNEQYF.

This clonotype turned up a few times. This chain links TRBV7-9 with TRBJ2-1, with 10 bases lining up with TRBD2. CDR1 and CDR2 (germline): SEHNR, FQNEAQ (reference sequence). The CDR3 length is 17 residues. J gave up 2 bases and V 5 bases, and 9 bases lay outside the gene matches. CDR3 sequence reads: CASSPRGSGRAYNEQFF. The CDR3 nucleotides read TGTGCCAGCAGCCCCAGAGGGAGCGGGAGGGCCTACAATGAGCAGTTCTTC.

The genes are TRBV7-9 and TRBJ1-1; D is ambiguous. The CDR3 is 12 residues long. The germline CDR1 and CDR2 sequences are SEHNR and FQNEAQ (reference sequence). V was clipped by 8 bases and J by 4 bases, with 11 bases between them. CDR3 protein: CASAVGGTEAFF. CDR3 sequence (DNA): TGTGCCAGCGCAGTGGGTGGCACTGAAGCTTTCTTT.

This rearrangement joins TRBV28 to TRBJ2-3, with D possibly called TRBD1 or TRBD2 (5 bases each). CDR3 length equals 13 residues. Germline CDR1 MDHEN, CDR2 SYDVKM. Between the trimmed V and J ends, which lost 6 bases and 3 bases, there was a span of 10 bases. CDR3 bases: TGTGCCAGCAGGAGGGCAGGGACAGATACGCAGTATTTT. Translated, it gives CASRRAGTDTQYF.

This clonotype was recorded many times. The chain couples TRBV12-3 or TRBV12-4 to TRBJ2-1, with 8 bases fitting TRBD2. CDR3 length: 11 amino acids. Losses at the gene ends were 4 bases for V and 12 bases for J; bases not matched to a gene: 2. Here the CDR3 DNA reads TGTGCCAGCAGTTCCGGGGGGGGGCAGTTCTTC. Its protein product is CASSSGGGQFF.

The V gene is TRBV10-3, the J gene TRBJ2-3; maybe TRBD2 (5 bases). Trimming stripped 4 bases from V and 2 bases from J, with 22 bases between. The CDR3 runs 18 residues. CDR1 and CDR2 (germline): ENHRY, SYGVKD. The CDR3 DNA sequence: TGTGCCATCAGTGGGGGATCCAAGGCTAGCAGCTACACAGATACGCAGTATTTT. Its protein product is CAISGGSKASSYTDTQYF.